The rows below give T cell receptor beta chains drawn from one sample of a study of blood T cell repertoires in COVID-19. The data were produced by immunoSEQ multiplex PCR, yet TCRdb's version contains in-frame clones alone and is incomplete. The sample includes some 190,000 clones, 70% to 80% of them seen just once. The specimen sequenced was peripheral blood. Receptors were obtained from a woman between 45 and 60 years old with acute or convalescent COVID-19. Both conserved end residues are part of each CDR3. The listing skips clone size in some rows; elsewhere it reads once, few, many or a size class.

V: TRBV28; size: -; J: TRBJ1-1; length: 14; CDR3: CASSTRAGATEAFF
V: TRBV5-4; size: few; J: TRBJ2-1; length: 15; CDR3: CASSLELAGNNEQFF
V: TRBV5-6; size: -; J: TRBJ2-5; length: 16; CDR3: CASSFIGGEPLETQYF
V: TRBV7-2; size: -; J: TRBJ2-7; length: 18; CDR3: CASSLAPFTQISSYEQYF
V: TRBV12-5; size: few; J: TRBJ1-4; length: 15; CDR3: CASGLDQGLGEKLFF
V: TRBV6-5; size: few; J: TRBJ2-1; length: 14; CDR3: CASSYSDRGNEQFF
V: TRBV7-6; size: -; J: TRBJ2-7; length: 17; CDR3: CASSLTASGGAISEQYF
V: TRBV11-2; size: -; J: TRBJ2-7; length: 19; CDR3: CASSSSEGSGGPGVYEQYF
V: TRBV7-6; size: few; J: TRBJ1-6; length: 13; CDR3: CASSLQGATPLHF
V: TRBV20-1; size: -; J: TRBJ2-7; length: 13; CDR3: CSASSGNPYEQYF
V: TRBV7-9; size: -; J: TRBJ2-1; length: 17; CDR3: CASSARLAGISGNEQFF
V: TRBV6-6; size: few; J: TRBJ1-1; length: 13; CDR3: CASTPDWNTEAFF
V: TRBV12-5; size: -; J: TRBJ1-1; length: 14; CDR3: CASASQLRNTEAFF
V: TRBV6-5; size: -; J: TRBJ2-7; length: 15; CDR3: CASILLLGTGNEQYF
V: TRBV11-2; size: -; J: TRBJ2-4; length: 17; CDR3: CASSLRGGQGGSDIQYF
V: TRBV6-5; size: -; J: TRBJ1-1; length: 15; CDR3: CASRGTGGAGTEAFF
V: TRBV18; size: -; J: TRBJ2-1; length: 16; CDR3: CASSPGTRISYNEQFF
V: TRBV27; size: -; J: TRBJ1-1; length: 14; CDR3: CASSPNRVDTEAFF
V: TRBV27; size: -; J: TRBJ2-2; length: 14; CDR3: CASSFGANTGELFF
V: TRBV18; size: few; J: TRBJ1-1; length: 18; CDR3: CASSPLGTGTIGVDEAFF
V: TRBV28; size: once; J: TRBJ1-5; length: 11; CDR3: CASSSDQPQHF
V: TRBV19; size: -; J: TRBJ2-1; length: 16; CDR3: CASSIEVAGGQNEQFF
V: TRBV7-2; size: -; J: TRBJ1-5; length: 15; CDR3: CASSLEAGGNQPQHF
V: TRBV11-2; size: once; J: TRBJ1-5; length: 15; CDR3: CASSLAGGSNQPQHF
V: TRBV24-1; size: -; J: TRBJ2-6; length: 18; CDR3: CATSDSGQSSSGANVLTF
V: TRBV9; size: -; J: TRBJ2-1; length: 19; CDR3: CASSVDLVGTSGSSHEQFF
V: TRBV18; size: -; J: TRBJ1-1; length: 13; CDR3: CASSQGGDTEAFF
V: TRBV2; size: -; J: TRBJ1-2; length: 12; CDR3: CASSESQGVYTF
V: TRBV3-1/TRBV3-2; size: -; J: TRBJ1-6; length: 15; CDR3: CASSQTPRGNSPLHF
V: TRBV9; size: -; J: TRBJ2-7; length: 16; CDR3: CASSPWDLGGSYEQYF
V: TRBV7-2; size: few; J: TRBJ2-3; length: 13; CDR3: CASSPAPTDTQYF
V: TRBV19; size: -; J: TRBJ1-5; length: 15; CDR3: CASSMRGFSNQPQHF
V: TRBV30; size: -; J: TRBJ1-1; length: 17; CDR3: CAWRPGWGQLRNTEAFF
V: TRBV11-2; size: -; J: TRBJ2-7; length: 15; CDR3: CASSLGGTGGGEQYF
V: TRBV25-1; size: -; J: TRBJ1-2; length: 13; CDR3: CASSDHGQGGYTF
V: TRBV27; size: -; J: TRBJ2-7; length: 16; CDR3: CASSLLRTGGGYEQYF
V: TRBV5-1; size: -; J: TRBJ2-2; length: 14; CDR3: CASSATGGAGELFF
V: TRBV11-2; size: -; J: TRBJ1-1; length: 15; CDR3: CASSPRQGRGVEAFF
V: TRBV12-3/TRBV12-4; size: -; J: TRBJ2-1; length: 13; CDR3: CASSIAYRGEQFF
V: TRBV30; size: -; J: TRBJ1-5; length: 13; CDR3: CAWKNSQSSPQHF
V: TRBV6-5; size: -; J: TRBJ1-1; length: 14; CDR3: CASRPTGANTEAFF
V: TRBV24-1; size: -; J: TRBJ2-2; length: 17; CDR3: CATSDFGGGRDTGELFF
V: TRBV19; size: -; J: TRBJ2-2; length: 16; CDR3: CASSSRTGYNTGELFF
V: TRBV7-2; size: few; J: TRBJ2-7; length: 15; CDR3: CASSLGGGQIYEQYF
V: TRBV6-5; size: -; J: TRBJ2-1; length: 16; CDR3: CASSYRLAGGPDEQFF
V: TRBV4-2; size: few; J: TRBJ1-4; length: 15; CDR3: CASSQDTGHNEKLFF
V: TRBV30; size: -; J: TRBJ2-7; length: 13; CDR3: CAWSEGAGAEQYF
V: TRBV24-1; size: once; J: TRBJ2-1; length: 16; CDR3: CATSDQWTSGRNEQFF
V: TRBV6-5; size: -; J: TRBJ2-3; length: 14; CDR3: CATRTGQFSDTQYF
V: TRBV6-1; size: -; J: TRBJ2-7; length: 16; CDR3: CASSEEGSSSSYEQYF
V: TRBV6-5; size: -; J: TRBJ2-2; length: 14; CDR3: CASSPSLGLGELFF
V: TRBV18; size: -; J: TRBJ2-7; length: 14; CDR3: CASSRQGVDYEQYF
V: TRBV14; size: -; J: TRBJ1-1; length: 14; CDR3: CASSQPGMSTEAFF
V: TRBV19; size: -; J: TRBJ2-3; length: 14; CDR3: CASTPISSPDTQYF
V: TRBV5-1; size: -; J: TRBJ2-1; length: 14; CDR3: CASSPGTGLDEQFF
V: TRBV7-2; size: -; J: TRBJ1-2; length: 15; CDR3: CASSTYRGANYGYTF